This T cell receptor beta chain was identified in a study of blood T cell repertoires in COVID-19. About the study: Donors in the United States, Italy and Spain gave samples during acute or convalescent COVID-19. PBMCs, B-cell-depleted T cells, or T cells provided the cDNA or gDNA that made up the material.

This CDR3 contains 14 residues. Trimming left V 6 bases short and J 5 bases short, with 13 bases between. Germline assignment: CDR1 LNHDA and CDR2 SQIVND (reference sequence). This clone has just one count. Repertoires were generated with immunoSEQ multiplex PCR, while TCRdb's copy carries only in-frame clones and drops some. The sample shows approximately 130,000 clones, 75% to 90% of them seen only once. This receptor was identified in a human donor in a cohort sampled during active COVID-19. Sequencing input: peripheral blood. V gene TRBV19 combines with J gene TRBJ2-2; D might be TRBD2 (5 bases). The CDR3 loop is CASSASGSTGELFF. Here the CDR3 DNA reads TGTGCCAGTAGCGCAAGCGGTTCTACCGGGGAGCTGTTTTTT.